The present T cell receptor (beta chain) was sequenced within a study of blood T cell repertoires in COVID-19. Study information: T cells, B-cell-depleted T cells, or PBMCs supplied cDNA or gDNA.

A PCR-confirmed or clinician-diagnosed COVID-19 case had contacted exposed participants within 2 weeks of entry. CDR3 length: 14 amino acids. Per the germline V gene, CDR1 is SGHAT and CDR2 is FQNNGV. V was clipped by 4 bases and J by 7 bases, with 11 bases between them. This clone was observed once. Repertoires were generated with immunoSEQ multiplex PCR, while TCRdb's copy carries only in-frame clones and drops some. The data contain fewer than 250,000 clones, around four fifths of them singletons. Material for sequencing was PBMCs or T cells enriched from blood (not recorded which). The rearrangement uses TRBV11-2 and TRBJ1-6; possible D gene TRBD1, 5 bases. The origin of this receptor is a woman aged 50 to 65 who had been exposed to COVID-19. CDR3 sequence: CASSSSGWNSPLHF. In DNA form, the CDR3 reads TGTGCCAGCAGCTCCTCAGGGTGGAATTCACCCCTCCACTTT. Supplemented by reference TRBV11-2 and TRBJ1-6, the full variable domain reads EAGVAQSPRYKIIEKRQSVAFWCNPISGHATLYWYQQILGQGPKLLIQFQNNGVVDDSQLPKDRFSAERLKGVDSTLKIQPAKLEDSAVYLCASSSSGWNSPLHFGNGTRLTVT.